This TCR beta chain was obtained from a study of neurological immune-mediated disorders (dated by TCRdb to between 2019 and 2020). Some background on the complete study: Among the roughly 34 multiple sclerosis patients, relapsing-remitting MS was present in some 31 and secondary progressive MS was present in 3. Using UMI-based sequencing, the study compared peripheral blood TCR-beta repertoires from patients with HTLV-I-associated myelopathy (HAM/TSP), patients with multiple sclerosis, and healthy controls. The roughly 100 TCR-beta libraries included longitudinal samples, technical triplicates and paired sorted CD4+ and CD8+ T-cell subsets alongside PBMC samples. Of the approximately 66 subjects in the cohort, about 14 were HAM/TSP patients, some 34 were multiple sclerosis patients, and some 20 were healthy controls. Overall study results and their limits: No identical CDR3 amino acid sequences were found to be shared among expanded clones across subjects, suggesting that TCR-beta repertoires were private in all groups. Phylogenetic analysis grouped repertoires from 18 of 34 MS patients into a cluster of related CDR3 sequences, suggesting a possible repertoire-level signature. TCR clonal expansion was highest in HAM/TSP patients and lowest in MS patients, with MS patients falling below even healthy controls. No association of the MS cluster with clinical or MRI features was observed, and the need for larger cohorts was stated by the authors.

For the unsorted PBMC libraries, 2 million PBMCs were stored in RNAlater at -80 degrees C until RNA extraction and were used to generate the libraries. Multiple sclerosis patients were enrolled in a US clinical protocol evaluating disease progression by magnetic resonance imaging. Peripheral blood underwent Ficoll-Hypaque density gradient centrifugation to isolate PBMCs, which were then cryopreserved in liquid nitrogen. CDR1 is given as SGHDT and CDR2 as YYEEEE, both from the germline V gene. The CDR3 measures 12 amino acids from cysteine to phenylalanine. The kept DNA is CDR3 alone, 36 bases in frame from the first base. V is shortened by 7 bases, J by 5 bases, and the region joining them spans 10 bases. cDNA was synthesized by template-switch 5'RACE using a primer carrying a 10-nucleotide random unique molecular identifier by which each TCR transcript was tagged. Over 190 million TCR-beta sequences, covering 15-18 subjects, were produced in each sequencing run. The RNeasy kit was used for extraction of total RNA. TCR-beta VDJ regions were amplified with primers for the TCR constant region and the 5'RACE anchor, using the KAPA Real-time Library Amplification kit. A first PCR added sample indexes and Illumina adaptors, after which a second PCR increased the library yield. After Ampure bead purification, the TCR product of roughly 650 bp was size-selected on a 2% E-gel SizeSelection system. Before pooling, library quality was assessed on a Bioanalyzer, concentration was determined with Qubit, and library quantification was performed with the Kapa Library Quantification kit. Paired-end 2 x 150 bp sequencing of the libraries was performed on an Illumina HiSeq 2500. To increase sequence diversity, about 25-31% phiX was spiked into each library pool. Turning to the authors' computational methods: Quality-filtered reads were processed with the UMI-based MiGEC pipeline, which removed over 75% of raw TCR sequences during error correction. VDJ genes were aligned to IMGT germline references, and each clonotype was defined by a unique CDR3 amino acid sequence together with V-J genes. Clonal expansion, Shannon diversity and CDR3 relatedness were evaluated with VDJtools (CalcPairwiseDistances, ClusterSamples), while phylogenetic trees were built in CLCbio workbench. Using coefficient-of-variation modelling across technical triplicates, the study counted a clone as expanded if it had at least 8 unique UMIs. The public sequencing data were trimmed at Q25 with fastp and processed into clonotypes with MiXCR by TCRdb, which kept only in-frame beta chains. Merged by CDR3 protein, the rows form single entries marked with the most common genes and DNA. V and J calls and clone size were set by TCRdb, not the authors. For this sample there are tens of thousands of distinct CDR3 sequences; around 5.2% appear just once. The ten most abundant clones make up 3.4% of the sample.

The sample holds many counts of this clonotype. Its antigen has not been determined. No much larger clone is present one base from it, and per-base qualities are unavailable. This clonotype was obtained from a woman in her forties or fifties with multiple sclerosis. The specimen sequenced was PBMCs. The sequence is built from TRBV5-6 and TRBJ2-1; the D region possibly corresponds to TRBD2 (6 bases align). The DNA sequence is TGTGCCAGCTTAGGGAGGAACAATGAGCAGTTCTTC. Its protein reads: CASLGRNNEQFF.